This TCR beta chain originates from a study of T cells after posttransplantation cyclophosphamide (dated by TCRdb to 2016 to 2017). About the investigation overall: Using TRB sequencing, the study followed how the T cell repertoire rebuilt after myeloablative bone marrow transplantation with posttransplantation cyclophosphamide given as GVHD prophylaxis. Samples from about 37 PTCy-treated patients and 16 related bone marrow donors of those patients were subjected to antigen receptor sequencing. In 3 patients, up to roughly 3 additional blood samples taken between 2 and 5.2 years after transplant also underwent TRB sequencing, as did pretransplant blood from several patients. Because TRA and TRB clonality correlated tightly in roughly nine samples, the subsequent TCR analyses were limited to TRB only. Public TRB sequences were checked against a database of over 3,500 sequences associated with responses to pathogens, tumor antigens, self-antigens and alloantigens. Blood from all 35 or so PTCy patients with 1-year posttransplant specimens was subjected to TRB sequencing.

The CDR3 runs 16 residues from the cysteine to the phenylalanine. Only CDR3 DNA remains: 48 bases, in frame from the first base. Here V drops 1 base and J drops 1 base, and the junction holds 1 base not matched to any gene. Based on the germline V gene, the CDR1 and CDR2 sequences are SGHVS and FQNEAQ. This clone was seen at least ten times. Its target antigen remains unknown. No much larger clone exists at a distance of one base, and base qualities are not known. TRB sequencing was run on genomic DNA with either the immunoSEQ assay at survey resolution or the hsTCRB kit. The authors processed their data as follows. The immunoSEQ software handled the initial read processing, while the LymphoSeq R package was used for the repertoire analyses. Clonality was calculated as 1 minus normalized Shannon entropy, and the Gini coefficient was also calculated for each TRB dataset. Phenotypes of unsorted samples were inferred by mapping TRB sequences from sorted subsets of the recipient or donor onto unsorted samples of the same recipient. TCRdb stores this immuneACCESS table with in-frame sequences only. Part of the clones is absent; in the studies checked, under half of the shortfall reflects unresolved V genes, and no reason is known for the rest. V, J and clone size derive from that table, while D and trimming were established from the DNA sequence. Listed for this sample are 23,000 or so clones, none observed only a single time. The ten largest clonotypes hold roughly 2% of the sample.

The treatment or condition label corresponds to: high-dose cyclophosphamide on days +3 and +4 as single-agent GVHD prophylaxis. Busulfan and fludarabine conditioning, a related or unrelated marrow graft, and cyclophosphamide on days +3 and +4 were given to PTCy patients. PTCy-treated patients were drawn from a prospective multi-institutional clinical trial. Peripheral blood and bone marrow mononuclear cells were isolated by Ficoll-Hypaque density centrifugation and were cryopreserved. Study-level results and caveats: The TRB repertoires of T cells infiltrating skin or the GI tract showed only limited overlap with the TRB repertoires found in blood. Across roughly 45 patients, recipient CMV seropositivity and CMV reactivation were highly associated with TRB clonality; PTCy diversity was similar to CNI/methotrexate controls. At 1-2 months, donor-recipient similarity was low but rose over the first year, and the later blood repertoires were often dominated by donor CD8+ memory clones.

The chain is made from TRBV7-8 and TRBJ2-5; 12 central nucleotides agree with TRBD2. Sequencing used PBMCs, obtained after allogeneic stem cell transplant with posttransplant cyclophosphamide. The TCR sequence derives from a male patient aged 18 to 35 who received an allogeneic stem cell transplant from a related donor, was CMV-positive, and had no GVHD. Following transplantation, part of the T cell population may be supplied by the graft donor rather than the patient. In nucleotide form, the sequence is TGTGCCAGCAGCTTAGTACTAGCGGGGGGCCAAGAGACCCAGTACTTC. This gives the protein CASSLVLAGGQETQYF.